Shown below are 6 T cell receptor beta chains from a single sample sequenced in a study of T cells in Graves' hyperthyroidism and ophthalmopathy. Using RNA transcripts as the source, TCR beta CDR3 regions were amplified. A first-round RT-PCR of the TCR CDR3 used the HTBI primer set. TCRdb fed the multiplex PCR reads into MiXCR, producing one record per CDR3 protein. The sample records more than 500,000 distinct CDR3 sequences, about 14% being singletons. The specimen sequenced was blood. The origin of the receptors is a middle-aged woman with Graves' hyperthyroidism.

This clonotype was seen ten or more times. The chain joins TRBV3-1 to TRBJ1-1; possible D gene TRBD1, 5 bases. Germline CDR1 and CDR2: LGHDT and YNNKEL (reference sequence). V dropped 1 base and J dropped 4 bases, with 7 bases sitting between them. The CDR3 extends over 13 amino acids. CDR3 coding DNA: TGTGCCAGCAGCCAAGTACAGGCCACTGAAGCTTTCTTT. Amino acid sequence: CASSQVQATEAFF.

The table lists this clonotype with many counts. The chain uses TRBV28 and TRBJ1-2, with a possible D match to TRBD1 (5 bases). Germline loops: CDR1 MDHEN, CDR2 SYDVKM. The CDR3 contains 16 residues. Trimming cost V 7 bases and J 0 bases, with 18 bases left between them. CDR3 bases: TGTGCCAGCAACCCCACAGGCGCAGTTTCTAACTATGGCTACACCTTC. This translates into CASNPTGAVSNYGYTF.

Ten or more counts support this clonotype. The chain uses TRBV7-8 and TRBJ2-3; perhaps TRBD2 as D (5 bases). This CDR3 has 12 residues. Germline V gene sequence: CDR1 SGHVS, CDR2 FQNEAQ. V lost 1 base to trimming and J lost 6 bases, with 5 bases between them. CDR3 nucleotides: TGTGCCAGCAGCTTAGTAGCGGATACGCAGTATTTT. This gives the protein CASSLVADTQYF.

The genes are TRBV4-1 and TRBJ2-7; TRBD2 matches at 7 bases. The CDR3 extends over 14 amino acids. Germline loops: CDR1 MGHRA, CDR2 YSYEKL. V trimming: 0 bases; J trimming: 2 bases; junction bases outside the gene matches: 1. CDR3 loop: CASSQDGTTYEQYF. The CDR3 DNA is TGCGCCAGCAGCCAAGATGGGACTACCTACGAGCAGTACTTC.

This clonotype was counted between two and nine times. This chain uses TRBV20-1 with TRBJ2-5; tentatively, D is TRBD2 (6 bases). Germline CDR1 reads DFQATT; CDR2 reads SNEGSKA (reference sequence). Trimming pared 7 bases from V and 5 bases from J, leaving 14 bases between. The CDR3 loop spans 12 amino acids. The CDR3 region is CSVETSWETQYF. As DNA, the CDR3 is TGCAGTGTCGAGACTAGTTGGGAGACCCAGTACTTC.

This clonotype was counted a few times. The chain recombines TRBV11-1 with TRBJ2-1; D remains unclear. V lost 5 bases and J 3 bases, leaving 8 bases between the germline ends. The germline CDR1 and CDR2 sequences are SGHAT and FQDESV (reference sequence). CDR3 length: 13 amino acids. This CDR3 is CASSPDDYNEQFF. The CDR3 DNA reads TGTGCCAGCAGCCCGGACGACTACAATGAGCAGTTCTTC.